This T cell receptor beta chain was recovered during a study of blood T cell repertoires in COVID-19. Whole-study context: Both acute and convalescent COVID-19 samples were obtained from the United States, Italy and Spain.

Cohorts were based on clinical histories the participants reported. TCRdb's copy holds only in-frame clones and misses some; the assay was immunoSEQ multiplex PCR. Of around 260,000 clones listed, 80% to 90% were seen once; the top ten hold 3.5% to 5%. There are 14 residues in the CDR3. V lost 4 bases and J lost 6; bases outside the gene matches: 7. The V gene's germline CDR1 is SGHNT and CDR2 YYREEE (reference sequence). The chain couples TRBV5-4 to TRBJ1-2; 9 nucleotides match TRBD1. The sample taken for sequencing was PBMCs or T cells enriched from blood (not recorded which). The receptor was isolated from a man aged 30-40 years with acute COVID-19. CDR3: CASSRTGGLDGYTF. The CDR3 nucleotides read TGTGCCAGCAGCCGTACAGGGGGCCTAGATGGCTACACCTTC.